This T cell receptor (beta chain) is drawn from a study of shared clonotypes between healthy human individuals. Study-wide results and caveats: Larger estimated richness was generally recorded for naive subsets relative to memory subsets.

The repertoire was sequenced with immunoSEQ multiplex PCR; TCRdb's copy has only in-frame clones and lacks some. The data contain roughly 550,000 clones, over 95% of them seen just once; the ten biggest clones take up less than 0.13%. Germline CDR1 reads MNHEY; CDR2 reads SVGAGI. V gave up 4 bases and J gave up 4 bases, with 9 bases separating them. This CDR3 is built from 13 residues. Terminally differentiated effector memory CD45RA+ cells were excluded by CCR7 positive selection of CD45RO-negative cells. On this clone: The antigen is not known.

Sequencing was carried out using naive CD8+ T cells sorted from blood. The chain combines TRBV6-5 with TRBJ2-3, with D possibly being TRBD1 or TRBD2 (6 bases each). The receptor comes from a woman younger than 45 in good health. CDR3 protein: CASSSGGPDTQYF. The CDR3 DNA reads TGTGCCAGCAGTTCTGGGGGGCCAGATACGCAGTATTTT.